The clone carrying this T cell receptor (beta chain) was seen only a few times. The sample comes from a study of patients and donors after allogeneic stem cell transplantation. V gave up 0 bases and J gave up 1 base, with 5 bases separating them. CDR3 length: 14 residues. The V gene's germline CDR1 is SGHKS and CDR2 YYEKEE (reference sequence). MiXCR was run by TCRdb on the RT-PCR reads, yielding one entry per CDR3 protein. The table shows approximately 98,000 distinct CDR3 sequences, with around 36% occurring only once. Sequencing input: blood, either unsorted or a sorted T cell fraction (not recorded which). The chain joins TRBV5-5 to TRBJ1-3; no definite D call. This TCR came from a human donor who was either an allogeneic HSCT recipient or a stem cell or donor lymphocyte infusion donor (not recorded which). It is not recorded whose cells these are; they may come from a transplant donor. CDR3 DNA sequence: TGTGCCAGCAGCTTGGTGCCATCTGGAAACACCATATATTTT. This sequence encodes CASSLVPSGNTIYF.